The source of this T cell receptor beta chain is a study of graft-versus-host responses after intestinal transplantation. Study in general: Multivisceral, liver-intestinal, or isolated intestinal grafts went to recipients.

The CDR3 length is 14 residues. Per the germline V gene, CDR1 is SGHRS and CDR2 is YFSETQ. The ends lost 4 bases at V and 1 base at J; junction bases unmatched: 4. The repertoire was sequenced with immunoSEQ multiplex PCR; TCRdb's copy has only in-frame clones and lacks some. This sample has 11,000 to 15,000 clones, with approximately 32% found just once. The sequencing used alloreactive CD4+ T cells from a mixed lymphocyte reaction culture, collected before intestinal transplant. The subset here: CFSE-low proliferating T cells sorted from approximately six-day pre-transplant mixed lymphocyte reaction (GvH or HvG direction). The V and J genes are TRBV5-1 and TRBJ1-1; 7 bases align to TRBD1. This receptor was identified in a human patient who received an intestinal transplant. CDR3 nucleotide sequence: TGCGCCAGCAGCATATGGACAGGGAACACTGAAGCTTTCTTT. Its protein product is CASSIWTGNTEAFF.